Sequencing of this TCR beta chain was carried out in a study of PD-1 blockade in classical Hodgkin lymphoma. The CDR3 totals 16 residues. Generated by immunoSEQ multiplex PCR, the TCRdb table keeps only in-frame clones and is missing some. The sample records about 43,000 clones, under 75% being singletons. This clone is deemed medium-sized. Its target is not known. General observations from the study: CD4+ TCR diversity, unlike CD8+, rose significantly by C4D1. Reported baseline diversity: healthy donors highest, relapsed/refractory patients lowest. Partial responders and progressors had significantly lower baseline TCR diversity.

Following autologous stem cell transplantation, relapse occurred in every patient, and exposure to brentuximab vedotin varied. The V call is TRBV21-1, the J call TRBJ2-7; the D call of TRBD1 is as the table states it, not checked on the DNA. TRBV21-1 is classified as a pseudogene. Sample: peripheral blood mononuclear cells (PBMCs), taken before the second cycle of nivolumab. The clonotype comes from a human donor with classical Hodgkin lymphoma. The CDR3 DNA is TGTGCCAGCAGCACCACGACCCGGGACAGGGGTTACGAGCAGTACTTC. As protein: CASSTTTRDRGYEQYF.